This TCR beta chain stems from a study of PD-L1 blockade in urothelial cancer. At the level of the study: Patients' histories included 0 to 3 prior chemotherapy regimens.

The CDR3 covers 14 residues. The V gene lost 6 bases and the J gene lost 2 bases, with 14 bases spanning the gap. CDR1 and CDR2 (germline): SGHKS, YYEKEE (reference sequence). Time point given: pretreatment peripheral blood. Patients had locally advanced or metastatic urothelial carcinoma. Profiled with immunoSEQ multiplex PCR; TCRdb holds only in-frame clones, not every one. The repertoire holds fewer than 65,000 clones, with over 75% as singletons. V is TRBV5-5 and J is TRBJ2-5, with a possible D match to TRBD2 (6 bases). The receptor was derived from a man in his 70s with urothelial cancer. The sample consisted of PBMCs, taken around atezolizumab (anti-PD-L1) treatment. The CDR3 coding sequence is TGTGCCAGCACCCCGGGCGCGGGGCAAGAGACCCAGTACTTC. Translated, it gives CASTPGAGQETQYF.